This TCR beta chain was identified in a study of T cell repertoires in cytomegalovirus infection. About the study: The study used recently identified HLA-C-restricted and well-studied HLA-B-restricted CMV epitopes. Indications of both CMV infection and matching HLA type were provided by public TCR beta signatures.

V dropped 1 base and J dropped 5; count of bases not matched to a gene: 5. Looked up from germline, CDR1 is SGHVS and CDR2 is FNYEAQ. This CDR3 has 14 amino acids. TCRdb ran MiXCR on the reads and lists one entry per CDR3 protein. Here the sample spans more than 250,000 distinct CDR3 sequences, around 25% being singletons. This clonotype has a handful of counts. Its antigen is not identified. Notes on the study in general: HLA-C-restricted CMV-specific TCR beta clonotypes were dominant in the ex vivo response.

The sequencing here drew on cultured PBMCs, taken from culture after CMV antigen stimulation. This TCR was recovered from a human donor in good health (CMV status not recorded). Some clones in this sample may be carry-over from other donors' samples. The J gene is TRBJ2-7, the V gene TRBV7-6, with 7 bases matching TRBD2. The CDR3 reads CASSLEAGLDEQYF. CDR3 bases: TGTGCCAGCAGCTTAGAAGCGGGGCTGGACGAGCAGTACTTC.